The 26 T cell receptor beta chains reported below all come from one sample, sequenced in a study of blood T cell repertoires in COVID-19. Generated by immunoSEQ multiplex PCR, the TCRdb table keeps only in-frame clones and is missing some. Of approximately 230,000 clones detected, approximately 91% appear once; the ten largest clones hold 2% to 2.5%. Sequencing was done on a sample of peripheral blood. The receptors stem from a middle-aged woman who had recovered from COVID-19.

This clone turned up a few times. The V and J genes are TRBV18 and TRBJ1-4; the match to TRBD1 covers 8 bases. V dropped 3 bases and J dropped 1; count of bases not matched to a gene: 1. The germline V gene encodes CDR1 KGHSH and CDR2 LQKENI. The CDR3 totals 15 residues. Here the CDR3 DNA reads TGTGCCAGCTCACCCGGGACAGGAACTAATGAAAAACTGTTTTTT. Translated, it gives CASSPGTGTNEKLFF.

The V call is TRBV6-5, the J call TRBJ2-7; 7 nucleotides align to TRBD2. The junction had 8 bases not matched to a gene; V was cut back by 3 bases and J by 6 bases. This CDR3 has 14 amino acids. Germline V CDR1 and CDR2: MNHEY, SVGAGI. CDR3 bases: TGTGCCAGCAGTTATGGGGGGGGTTGGGGCGAGCAGTACTTC. It encodes CASSYGGGWGEQYF.

The chain has TRBV23-1 and TRBJ2-7, with D tentatively TRBD2 (6 bases). TRBV23-1 is designated an ORF whose function remains uncertain. CDR3 length equals 18 residues. Trimming removed 4 bases from V and 7 bases from J, with 29 bases in between. The CDR3 DNA reads TGCGCCAGCAGTCCCGATGCAGGCGGGGAGATCGTGTCGGGTGAGCAGTACTTC. Translated: CASSPDAGGEIVSGEQYF.

The CDR3 DNA sequence: TGCAGCGTGGGGACATCTACCATTGAGCAGTTCTTC. Protein sequence: CSVGTSTIEQFF. The rearrangement links TRBV29-1 to TRBJ2-1; maybe TRBD1 (6 bases). The CDR3 consists of 12 residues. Germline CDR1 SQVTM, CDR2 ANQGSEA. Trimming removed 6 bases from V and 9 bases from J, with 15 bases in between.

The CDR3 spells CASSLGEAVYGYTF. The CDR3 DNA is TGCGCCAGCAGCTTGGGGGAGGCAGTCTATGGCTACACCTTC. The chain employs TRBV5-1 and TRBJ1-2, with D unresolved. The V end was cut by 0 bases, the J end by 4 bases, with 10 bases between. In germline, CDR1 is SGHRS, CDR2 YFSETQ. CDR3 length: 14 residues.

This clone has just one count. The chain uses TRBV7-8 and TRBJ1-4; 10 nucleotides align to TRBD1. Per germline, CDR1 SGHVS and CDR2 FQNEAQ. Germline trimming cut 0 bases from V and 8 bases from J; bases unmatched to any gene: 12. This CDR3 contains 18 residues. CDR3 residues: CASSLAGGTGAQVEKLFF. The CDR3 coding sequence is TGTGCCAGCAGCTTAGCGGGTGGGACAGGGGCGCAGGTCGAAAAACTGTTTTTT.

CDR3 in amino acids: CASSLYGAKVQQYF. DNA of the CDR3: TGTGCCAGCAGTTTATATGGGGCAAAAGTACAGCAGTACTTC. V and J are TRBV28 and TRBJ2-7; TRBD1 might be the D (5 bases). The CDR3 extends over 14 amino acids. The V gene lost 1 base and the J gene lost 8 bases, with 15 bases spanning the gap. CDR1 MDHEN and CDR2 SYDVKM come from the germline V gene.

The V call is TRBV7-6, the J call TRBJ2-2, with 11 nucleotides matching TRBD1. Germline assignment: CDR1 SGHVS and CDR2 FNYEAQ. V lost 6 bases to trimming and J lost 3 bases; unmatched junction nucleotides: 12. The CDR3 totals 18 residues. CDR3 DNA sequence: TGTGCCAGCAGACCGACCGGGACAGGGGGTGGGCACACCGGGGAGCTGTTTTTT. Amino acid sequence: CASRPTGTGGGHTGELFF. The variable domain in full, with the rest retrieved from reference TRBV7-6 and TRBJ2-2, is GAGVSQSPRYKVTKRGQDVALRCDPISGHVSLYWYRQALGQGPEFLTYFNYEAQQDKSGLPNDRFSAERPEGSISTLTIQRTEQRDSAMYRCASRPTGTGGGHTGELFFGEGSRLTVL.

V and J are TRBV6-2 or TRBV6-3 and TRBJ2-2; perhaps TRBD2 as D (6 bases). V gave up 2 bases and J gave up 2 bases, with 9 bases separating them. This CDR3 is built from 15 residues. CDR1 is MNHEY and CDR2 is SVGEGT in the germline V gene. In DNA, the CDR3 is TGTGCCAGCAGTTACCGCGGGGTAAACACCGGGGAGCTGTTTTTT. This gives the protein CASSYRGVNTGELFF.

The J gene is TRBJ1-5, the V gene TRBV6-2 or TRBV6-3; TRBD1 is a possible D gene (6 bases). The V gene's germline CDR1 is MNHEY and CDR2 SVGEGT. CDR3 size: 14 residues. The V and J ends lost 4 bases and 6 bases respectively, with 13 bases between them. Here the CDR3 reads CASSWGGAGQPQHF. The CDR3 nucleotides are TGTGCCAGCAGTTGGGGGGGGGCTGGTCAGCCCCAGCATTTT.

The genes are TRBV6-5 and TRBJ1-4; maybe TRBD1 (5 bases). This CDR3 is 15 amino acids long. V shed 6 bases and J shed 0 bases, with 11 bases lying between them. Germline CDR1 and CDR2: MNHEY and SVGAGI. The CDR3 region is CASRPRGATNEKLFF. The CDR3 DNA reads TGTGCCAGCAGGCCACGGGGGGCAACTAATGAAAAACTGTTTTTT.

There are many counts of this clone. The chain couples TRBV6-2 or TRBV6-3 to TRBJ2-7, with D maybe TRBD2 (6 bases). V lost 0 bases and J lost 6, with 9 bases in between. Per the germline V gene, CDR1 is MNHEY and CDR2 is SVGEGT. The CDR3 runs to 13 residues. The CDR3 sequence: CASSYSGTPEQYF. The CDR3 region has the DNA TGTGCCAGCAGTTACTCCGGGACTCCCGAGCAGTACTTC.

The rearrangement links TRBV7-2 to TRBJ2-5; 7 positions agree with TRBD2. The V and J ends lost 4 bases and 2 bases, in that order; junction bases with no gene match: 16. The CDR3 sequence is 18 residues long. Germline CDR1 SGHTA, CDR2 FQGNSA. The CDR3 DNA sequence: TGTGCCAGCAGCTCGACCTCAGGACTAGTAGGGTCGCAAGAGACCCAGTACTTC. This sequence encodes CASSSTSGLVGSQETQYF.

The V gene is TRBV18, the J gene TRBJ1-5; 8 bases align to TRBD1. There are 16 residues in the CDR3. V gave up 6 bases and J gave up 0 bases; unmatched junction bases: 7. In germline, CDR1 is KGHSH, CDR2 LQKENI. The CDR3 DNA reads as TGTGCCAGCTCGCCTGGGACAGGATATAGCAATCAGCCCCAGCATTTT. It is translated as CASSPGTGYSNQPQHF.

V gene TRBV19 combines with J gene TRBJ2-7, with D perhaps matching TRBD2 (6 bases). The CDR3 contains 15 residues. Germline V gene sequence: CDR1 LNHDA, CDR2 SQIVND (reference sequence). V dropped 2 bases and J dropped 0 bases, with 11 bases sitting between them. The DNA of the CDR3 is TGTGCCAGTAGTATATCGGCGGAGGGCTCCTACGAGCAGTACTTC. Residues: CASSISAEGSYEQYF.

V is TRBV24-1 and J is TRBJ2-1, with 9 bases lining up with TRBD1. The CDR3 has 19 amino acids. With V trimmed by 0 bases and J by 5 bases, 13 bases remained unmatched. The germline CDR1 and CDR2 sequences are KGHDR and SFDVKD. The CDR3 DNA is TGTGCCACCAGTGATTTGCGGGATTCCGGACAGGGGCTCCACAATGAGCAGTTCTTC. Translation gives CATSDLRDSGQGLHNEQFF.

The DNA for the CDR3 is TGTGCCAGCAGCGTGAGGTCTAGCCCCTATAGCAATCAGCCCCAGCATTTT. It encodes CASSVRSSPYSNQPQHF. The chain has TRBV2 and TRBJ1-5; D is uncertain. The CDR3 contains 17 residues. CDR1 and CDR2 (germline): SNHLY, FYNNEI. V was cut by 6 bases and J by 0 bases, with 18 bases left in between. The full variable domain, completed using reference TRBV2 and TRBJ1-5, is EPEVTQTPSHQVTQMGQEVILRCVPISNHLYFYWYRQILGQKVEFLVSFYNNEISEKSEIFDDQFSVERPDGSNFTLKIRSTKLEDSAMYFCASSVRSSPYSNQPQHFGDGTRLSIL.

This clone occurred a few times. The chain links TRBV18 to TRBJ1-1, with TRBD1 matching over 9 bases. Germline assignment: CDR1 KGHSH and CDR2 LQKENI. Germline trimming cut 2 bases from V and 5 bases from J; bases unmatched to any gene: 3. This CDR3 contains 14 residues. The CDR3 loop reads CASSPRTGETEAFF. DNA for the CDR3: TGTGCCAGCTCACCAAGGACAGGGGAGACTGAAGCTTTCTTT.

The chain is built from TRBV19 and TRBJ1-6, with D perhaps TRBD1 (5 bases). CDR3 length equals 15 residues. V was shortened by 10 bases and J by 0 bases, with 13 bases between the two germline ends. Germline lookup yields CDR1 LNHDA and CDR2 SQIVND (reference sequence). The CDR3 loop reads CATKGFASYNSPLHF. In DNA form, the CDR3 reads TGTGCCACCAAGGGGTTTGCCTCCTATAATTCACCCCTCCACTTT.

This rearrangement joins TRBV4-3 to TRBJ2-3; D possibly corresponds to TRBD2 (6 bases). CDR3 length: 13 amino acids. Germline loops: CDR1 LGHNA, CDR2 YSLEER. V was trimmed by 4 bases and J by 6 bases, leaving 11 bases between them. For the CDR3, the DNA is TGCGCCAGCAGCCTAGCCGGGACTGATACGCAGTATTTT. This translates into CASSLAGTDTQYF.

The chain links TRBV18 to TRBJ2-7, with 10 bases identical to TRBD2. Germline V gene sequence: CDR1 KGHSH, CDR2 LQKENI. The CDR3 contains 16 residues. Trimming took 3 bases from V and 2 from J; bases not matched to a gene: 7. CDR3 sequence reads: CASSPWELAGAYEQYF. The CDR3 region has the DNA TGTGCCAGCTCACCGTGGGAGCTAGCGGGAGCCTACGAGCAGTACTTC.

The chain carries TRBV13 and TRBJ2-7, with 8 bases that match TRBD1. The germline CDR1 and CDR2 sequences are PRHDT and FYEKMQ (reference sequence). The CDR3 has 14 residues. Trimming at V came to 6 bases and at J to 5 bases, leaving 9 bases not matched to a gene. CDR3 residues: CASSPRTGLNEQYF. The CDR3, as DNA: TGTGCCAGCAGTCCCAGGACAGGGTTAAACGAGCAGTACTTC.

This sequence joins TRBV5-1 and TRBJ2-5; 7 bases are a match to TRBD1. The CDR3 is 14 residues long. Germline CDR1 and CDR2: SGHRS and YFSETQ. Germline trimming cut 4 bases from V and 4 bases from J; bases unmatched to any gene: 7. This chain's CDR3 is CASSLGQAGETQYF. As DNA, the CDR3 is TGCGCCAGCAGCCTAGGACAGGCGGGAGAGACCCAGTACTTC.

This clone was seen a few times. The CDR3 DNA follows: TGTGCCAGCAGTCACAGCTACGAGCAGTACTTC. This sequence encodes CASSHSYEQYF. V and J are TRBV25-1 and TRBJ2-7; D is undetermined. The V end lost 5 bases, the J end lost 3 bases, and 5 bases lay between the germline ends. CDR3 size: 11 residues. Germline V gene lookup returns CDR1 MGHDK and CDR2 SYGVNS.

CDR3 sequence reads: CAWTLRGSQETQYF. The DNA of the CDR3 is TGTGCCTGGACCTTACGAGGCAGTCAAGAGACCCAGTACTTC. V and J are TRBV30 and TRBJ2-5; D remains unclear. In germline, CDR1 is GTSNPN, CDR2 SVGIG (reference sequence). CDR3 size: 14 residues. Trimming cost V 4 bases and J 2 bases, with 14 bases left between them.

The V call is TRBV6-2 or TRBV6-3, the J call TRBJ1-2; no definite D call. The V and J ends lost 5 bases and 8 bases respectively, with 12 bases between them. Germline V gene lookup returns CDR1 MNHEY and CDR2 SVGEGT. The CDR3 totals 12 residues. The CDR3 DNA reads as TGTGCCAGCAGTCCCCCCCCGGGGGGCTACACCTTC. Residues: CASSPPPGGYTF.